Shown below are 29 T cell receptor beta chains from a single sample sequenced in a study of CD8+ T cells in alopecia areata. Reverse transcription of extracted RNA yielded cDNA, which provided the sequencing template. TCRdb's table, derived via immunoSEQ multiplex PCR, lists solely in-frame clones and lacks some. This sample has about 200,000 clones, with around three fifths found just once. The treatment denotes: oral pan-JAK inhibitor, 5-10 mg twice daily. The input for sequencing was CD4+ T cells sorted from blood, taken between weeks 47 and 50, from a patient treated with tofacitinib. All receptors come from a human donor with alopecia areata.

CDR3 nucleotide sequence: TGTGCCAGCACTTCCGGGGGTTCCTATAATTCACCCCTCCACTTT. This sequence encodes CASTSGGSYNSPLHF. The chain combines TRBV6-6 with TRBJ1-6; possible D gene TRBD1, 5 bases. Germline assignment: CDR1 MNHNY and CDR2 SVGAGI (reference sequence). Trimming took 7 bases from V and 1 from J, leaving 11 bases between them. This CDR3 has 15 residues.

This rearrangement joins TRBV30 to TRBJ2-6; D call uncertain. Germline CDR1 is GTSNPN and CDR2 is SVGIG (reference sequence). The CDR3 length is 13 residues. The V and J ends lost 5 bases and 0 bases respectively, with 5 bases between them. The CDR3, as DNA: TGTGCCTGGGCCAGCTCTGGGGCCAACGTCCTGACTTTC. Translated: CAWASSGANVLTF.

This clone came up a few times. V usage is TRBV10-3 and J usage is TRBJ2-7, with TRBD2 matching 7 bases. V shed 11 bases, J shed 4 bases, and the junction held 11 bases outside the gene matches. Germline V gene data show CDR1 as ENHRY and CDR2 as SYGVKD. The CDR3 has 13 residues. For the CDR3, the DNA is TGTGCCCTCGTGGGGGGGTACTTGTACGAGCAGTACTTC. This translates into CALVGGYLYEQYF.

The chain carries TRBV16 and TRBJ1-6; D is unresolved. The germline V gene has CDR1 KGHSY and CDR2 FQNENV. The ends were cut back, 0 bases at V and 6 bases at J, with 9 bases in the middle. The CDR3 is made up of 15 amino acids. The CDR3 sequence: CASSQSRPGNSPLHF. CDR3 sequence (DNA): TGTGCCAGCAGCCAATCGCGGCCGGGTAATTCACCCCTCCACTTT.

V is TRBV7-8 and J is TRBJ2-3; D is unclear. The V and J ends lost 5 bases and 2 bases respectively, with 11 bases between them. The V gene's germline CDR1 is SGHVS and CDR2 FQNEAQ. The CDR3 spans 14 residues. The CDR3 region is CASSLARLTDTQYF. The CDR3 DNA is TGTGCCAGCAGCCTTGCCAGACTCACAGATACGCAGTATTTT.

The chain joins TRBV2 to TRBJ1-2, with a possible D match to TRBD1 (6 bases). CDR1 is SNHLY and CDR2 is FYNNEI in the germline V gene. The CDR3 spans 12 residues. V gave up 8 bases and J gave up 8 bases, with 15 bases separating them. The CDR3, as DNA: TGTGCCAGCGGCGGACAGAATGAAGGCTACACCTTC. This gives the protein CASGGQNEGYTF.

The chain couples TRBV13 to TRBJ1-3; 8 positions match TRBD1. V shed 5 bases and J 2 bases; nucleotides not matched to a gene: 2. This CDR3 spans 14 amino acids. The germline V gene encodes CDR1 PRHDT and CDR2 FYEKMQ (reference sequence). The chain's CDR3 is CASSQTGAGNTIYF. CDR3 nucleotide sequence: TGTGCCAGCAGCCAGACAGGGGCTGGAAACACCATATATTTT.

The chain joins TRBV7-9 to TRBJ2-1, with TRBD1 matching over 9 bases. This CDR3 has 15 residues. Germline CDR1 reads SEHNR; CDR2 reads FQNEAQ (reference sequence). The J segment lost 3 bases and the V segment lost 6 bases, leaving 6 bases of the junction unmatched. CDR3: CASSPGQGSYNEQFF. The CDR3, as DNA: TGTGCCAGCAGTCCAGGACAGGGGAGCTACAATGAGCAGTTCTTC.

The CDR3, as DNA: TGTGCCTGGAGTGGGGGACATAAGGATGAAGCTTTCTTT. This sequence encodes CAWSGGHKDEAFF. This chain links TRBV30 with TRBJ1-1, with a weak D call TRBD1 (6 bases). Deletions cut 1 base from V and 7 bases from J, with 13 bases between. This CDR3 region has 13 residues. Germline assignment: CDR1 GTSNPN and CDR2 SVGIG (reference sequence). The variable domain in full, with the rest retrieved from reference TRBV30 and TRBJ1-1, is SQTIHQWPATLVQPVGSPLSLECTVEGTSNPNLYWYRQAAGRGLQLLFYSVGIGQISSEVPQNLSASRPQDRQFILSSKKLLLSDSGFYLCAWSGGHKDEAFFGQGTRLTVV.

This clone has just a few counts. The chain employs TRBV19 and TRBJ1-2; no clear D gene. The V end lost 2 bases, the J end lost 0 bases, and 7 bases lay between the germline ends. Germline CDR1 LNHDA, CDR2 SQIVND (reference sequence). The CDR3 extends over 14 amino acids. CDR3 loop: CASSIWGTNYGYTF. The CDR3 region has the DNA TGTGCCAGTAGTATATGGGGAACTAACTATGGCTACACCTTC.

The V call is TRBV29-1, the J call TRBJ2-1, with TRBD2 matching 10 bases. V shed 7 bases, J shed 4 bases, and the junction held 10 bases outside the gene matches. Looked up from germline, CDR1 is SQVTM and CDR2 is ANQGSEA. The CDR3 loop spans 15 amino acids. The CDR3 here is CSGERVAGGYNEQFF. The CDR3 region has the DNA TGCAGCGGAGAAAGGGTAGCGGGGGGTTACAATGAGCAGTTCTTC.

At least ten counts were recorded for this clone. The chain combines TRBV27 with TRBJ1-2; 7 nucleotides agree with TRBD1. CDR3 length: 17 residues. V was clipped by 0 bases and J by 8 bases; unmatched bases: 15. Germline V lookup: CDR1 MNHEY, CDR2 SMNVEV (reference sequence). DNA of the CDR3: TGTGCCAGCAGTTTATCGGGCCCCGCAGGACAGGTTCCCGGCTACACCTTC. Encoded protein: CASSLSGPAGQVPGYTF.

The chain couples TRBV29-1 to TRBJ1-1; D not resolved. V lost 4 bases, J lost 4 bases, and 10 bases lay in between. The CDR3 covers 12 residues. CDR1 is SQVTM, CDR2 ANQGSEA, per germline. CDR3 protein: CSVVPPSTEAFF. CDR3 nucleotide sequence: TGCAGCGTTGTTCCCCCCAGCACTGAAGCTTTCTTT.

The rearrangement links TRBV2 to TRBJ1-4; 9 bases agree with TRBD1. Losses at the gene ends were 6 bases for V and 3 bases for J; bases not matched to a gene: 8. The CDR3 is made up of 16 amino acids. The V gene's germline CDR1 is SNHLY and CDR2 FYNNEI. CDR3 bases: TGTGCCAGCAGCTCCCGGACAGGGGTACCTAATGAAAAACTGTTTTTT. It specifies CASSSRTGVPNEKLFF.

V is TRBV4-3 and J is TRBJ2-7; 7 bases map to TRBD1. V shed 0 bases and J 2 bases; nucleotides not matched to a gene: 4. This CDR3 is 15 amino acids long. The V gene's germline CDR1 is LGHNA and CDR2 YSLEER. CDR3 in amino acids: CASSQEGTATYEQYF. CDR3 bases: TGCGCCAGCAGCCAAGAAGGGACAGCAACCTACGAGCAGTACTTC.

This clone has just a few counts. DNA of the CDR3: TGTGCCAGCAGCCGACTAGTGGCAGATACGCAGTATTTT. Translation: CASSRLVADTQYF. V usage is TRBV7-8 and J usage is TRBJ2-3, with a weak D call TRBD2 (6 bases). From germline, CDR1 is SGHVS and CDR2 FQNEAQ. The CDR3 consists of 13 residues. Trimming removed 5 bases from V and 4 bases from J, with 10 bases in between.

The chain uses TRBV29-1 and TRBJ2-1; 9 bases are a match to TRBD2. Germline-derived CDR1 and CDR2 are SQVTM and ANQGSEA. CDR3 length: 13 amino acids. Trimming cost V 0 bases and J 7 bases; bases outside gene matches: 1. DNA for the CDR3: TGCAGCGTTGAAGAAAGCGGGAGGAATGAGCAGTTCTTC. The encoded protein is CSVEESGRNEQFF.

The table lists this clone with a count of one. This chain joins TRBV5-1 and TRBJ2-7; no reliable D call. Germline V gene sequence: CDR1 SGHRS, CDR2 YFSETQ. The V end was cut by 1 base, the J end by 2 bases, with 10 bases between. CDR3 length: 14 amino acids. The DNA for the CDR3 is TGCGCCAGCAGCTTGCTCGCGGCCACCTACGAGCAGTACTTC. This gives the protein CASSLLAATYEQYF.

This clone was picked up a small number of times. The V gene is TRBV20-1, the J gene TRBJ1-1, with D perhaps matching TRBD1 (6 bases). V gave up 6 bases and J gave up 10 bases, with 12 bases separating them. This CDR3 is 10 amino acids long. The germline gives CDR1 DFQATT, CDR2 SNEGSKA (reference sequence). The CDR3 here is CSAVDRRAFF. The CDR3 nucleotides are TGCAGTGCGGTGGACAGACGAGCTTTCTTT.

V is TRBV7-8 and J is TRBJ2-5; D gene uncertain. The CDR3 is made up of 14 amino acids. V lost 5 bases and J lost 7, with 17 bases in between. Looked up from germline, CDR1 is SGHVS and CDR2 is FQNEAQ. The CDR3 coding sequence is TGTGCCAGCAGCGAAAAGGGCCCAGAGAGGACCCAGTACTTC. Protein sequence: CASSEKGPERTQYF.

The chain has TRBV30 and TRBJ1-2, with 10 bases identical to TRBD1. V lost 0 bases and J lost 6; bases outside the gene matches: 4. CDR3 length: 14 residues. Germline V gene data show CDR1 as GTSNPN and CDR2 as SVGIG (reference sequence). The CDR3 sequence: CAWSVRGTGDGYTF. CDR3 DNA sequence: TGTGCCTGGAGTGTACGAGGGACAGGGGATGGCTACACCTTC.

The J gene is TRBJ1-1, the V gene TRBV29-1; possible D gene TRBD1, 6 bases. With 6 bases removed from V and 3 bases from J, the gap between germline ends came to 17 bases. Germline CDR1 SQVTM, CDR2 ANQGSEA. This CDR3 is 14 amino acids long. The CDR3 region is CSVARGAADTEAFF. The DNA of the CDR3 is TGCAGCGTGGCTAGGGGGGCGGCGGACACTGAAGCTTTCTTT.

This clone was detected once. This sequence joins TRBV9 and TRBJ1-6; D is undetermined. CDR3 size: 14 residues. V was pared by 3 bases and J by 10 bases, with 14 bases between. In germline, CDR1 is SGDLS, CDR2 YYNGEE. The CDR3 coding sequence is TGTGCCAGCAGCGGGGCCGCTCGGCCATCACCCCTCCACTTT. This gives the protein CASSGAARPSPLHF.

The chain employs TRBV7-2 and TRBJ2-5; D might be TRBD2 (5 bases). CDR1 is SGHTA, CDR2 FQGNSA, per germline. The V end lost 5 bases, the J end lost 4 bases, and 14 bases lay between the germline ends. The CDR3 extends over 14 amino acids. This CDR3 is CASSPLRGSETQYF. The CDR3 region has the DNA TGTGCCAGCAGCCCCCTTCGGGGTTCAGAGACCCAGTACTTC.

The chain combines TRBV7-9 with TRBJ1-4, with D unresolved. The V gene's germline CDR1 is SEHNR and CDR2 FQNEAQ (reference sequence). Between the trimmed V and J ends, which lost 3 bases and 6 bases, there was a span of 11 bases. This CDR3 is built from 14 residues. This CDR3 is CASSFRVGDEKLFF. In nucleotides, the CDR3 is TGTGCCAGCAGCTTTCGGGTCGGAGATGAAAAACTGTTTTTT.

This clone was recorded a few times. This chain joins TRBV29-1 and TRBJ2-1; 7 positions match TRBD1. The length of the CDR3 is 14 residues. V was clipped by 3 bases and J by 9 bases; unmatched bases: 11. Germline V lookup: CDR1 SQVTM, CDR2 ANQGSEA. The CDR3 DNA is TGCAGCGTTGAGGGGGCCGCCCCAGGGGGTGAGCAGTTCTTC. Translated: CSVEGAAPGGEQFF.

This chain uses TRBV5-1 with TRBJ2-3; 9 bases map to TRBD1. In germline, CDR1 is SGHRS, CDR2 YFSETQ. V lost 1 base to trimming and J lost 4 bases; unmatched junction nucleotides: 10. The CDR3 loop spans 17 amino acids. CDR3 sequence reads: CASSLSSFTGGSDTQYF. The CDR3 region has the DNA TGCGCCAGCAGCTTGTCCTCCTTTACAGGGGGCTCAGATACGCAGTATTTT.

The sample holds a few counts of this clone. One end of the junction is discordant with germline, which a read error may explain. The V and J genes are TRBV29-1 and TRBJ2-4; weak D call: TRBD1 (6 bases). Germline-derived CDR1 and CDR2 are SQVTM and ANQGSEA. This CDR3 has 15 amino acids. This CDR3 reads CSVEAGAEAKNIQYF. CDR3 nucleotides: TGCAGCGTCGAAGCAGGGGCTGAAGCCAAAAACATTCAGTACTTC.

This clone was recorded a few times. This chain uses TRBV4-3 with TRBJ2-1; TRBD1 matches 10 bases. Germline assignment: CDR1 LGHNA and CDR2 YSLEER. The V and J ends lost 5 bases and 9 bases, in that order; junction bases with no gene match: 10. The CDR3 sequence is 15 residues long. The CDR3 DNA follows: TGCGCCAGCAGCGGGCGGGACAGGGGTACCGGTGAGCAGTTCTTC. It yields the protein CASSGRDRGTGEQFF.